The 32 T cell receptor beta chains listed next were all sequenced from one sample in a study of blood T cell repertoires in COVID-19 (dated by TCRdb to between 2020 and 2021). Library prep was done by the immunoSEQ multiplex PCR assay. TCRdb retrieved this table from immuneACCESS and kept in-frame rearrangements only. Not all clones are present; in checked studies, unresolved V genes account for under half, and no reason is known for the remainder. For this sample there are about 69,000 clones; about 84% appear just once. Together, the top ten hold 13% of the sample. Sequenced: peripheral blood. The source of these receptors is a man aged 50-59 years with COVID-19, enrolled during active disease.

The genes are TRBV13 and TRBJ2-1; TRBD1 matches 9 bases. The germline gives CDR1 PRHDT, CDR2 FYEKMQ (reference sequence). This CDR3 is 15 amino acids long. J lost 4 bases, V lost 5 bases, and 6 bases had no gene match. CDR3 in DNA: TGTGCCAGCAGCCTTCAGGGACAGGGATACAATGAGCAGTTCTTC. Protein: CASSLQGQGYNEQFF.

The chain uses TRBV6-5 and TRBJ2-7; tentative D call: TRBD1 (6 bases). CDR1 is MNHEY, CDR2 SVGAGI, per germline. Trimming cost V 0 bases and J 3 bases, with 9 bases left between them. This CDR3 contains 14 residues. CDR3 region: CASSYSTGNYEQYF. In nucleotides, the CDR3 is TGTGCCAGCAGTTACTCCACAGGGAACTACGAGCAGTACTTC.

The V call is TRBV7-9, the J call TRBJ2-5; 8 nucleotides align to TRBD1. CDR1 is SEHNR and CDR2 is FQNEAQ in the germline V gene (reference sequence). CDR3 size: 17 residues. The ends lost 3 bases at V and 5 bases at J; junction bases unmatched: 14. The CDR3 coding sequence is TGTGCCAGCAGCTTTATCTTGGACAGGGCGGGTTGGGAGACCCAGTACTTC. Its protein is CASSFILDRAGWETQYF.

The rearrangement uses TRBV6-7 and TRBJ2-7, with TRBD1 matching 9 bases. TRBV6-7 is flagged as an ORF with uncertain function. With 6 bases clipped from V and 2 bases from J, the junction kept 8 bases outside the gene matches. The CDR3 runs 15 residues. The CDR3 DNA follows: TGTGCCAGCAGAGGAGAACAGGGGGCCGCCTACGAGCAGTACTTC. The encoded protein is CASRGEQGAAYEQYF.

The gene calls are TRBV11-2 and TRBJ2-5; TRBD1 aligns across 7 bases. CDR3 length: 13 amino acids. Germline V gene lookup returns CDR1 SGHAT and CDR2 FQNNGV. The V gene end was trimmed by 3 bases and the J gene end by 5 bases; junction bases not matched to a gene: 3. The CDR3 protein is CASSFKGAETQYF. CDR3 DNA sequence: TGTGCCAGCAGCTTCAAGGGGGCCGAGACCCAGTACTTC.

The chain is built from TRBV4-1 and TRBJ2-2, with 10 positions matching TRBD1. J lost 4 bases, V lost 2 bases, and 7 bases had no gene match. The germline V gene has CDR1 MGHRA and CDR2 YSYEKL. The CDR3 spans 17 residues. This CDR3 is CASSQRTGGSSTGELFF. The CDR3 coding sequence is TGCGCCAGCAGCCAAAGGACAGGGGGTAGTAGCACCGGGGAGCTGTTTTTT.

The rearrangement uses TRBV25-1 and TRBJ2-7; no reliable D call. The CDR3 runs to 15 residues. Germline CDR1 reads MGHDK; CDR2 reads SYGVNS. The ends were cut back, 5 bases at V and 3 bases at J, with 17 bases in the middle. The CDR3 loop reads CASSTNVHSLYEQYF. The CDR3 DNA follows: TGTGCCAGCAGTACGAACGTCCACTCTCTCTACGAGCAGTACTTC.

The CDR3 bases are TGTGCCAGCAGCCCGTCGTATGGCGGGGGGACTGAAGCTTTCTTT. Translation: CASSPSYGGGTEAFF. The chain is built from TRBV11-2 and TRBJ1-1; maybe TRBD1 (5 bases). The germline V and J ends were trimmed by 5 bases and 5 bases, with 18 bases remaining between them. The germline gives CDR1 SGHAT, CDR2 FQNNGV. This CDR3 has 15 residues.

V is TRBV4-1 and J is TRBJ1-1, with D unresolved. Germline V gene data show CDR1 as MGHRA and CDR2 as YSYEKL. The CDR3 consists of 14 residues. V was shortened by 6 bases and J by 6 bases, with 17 bases between the two germline ends. The CDR3 coding sequence is TGCGCCAGCAGACGCGGCCCGCAGCCAGCTGAAGCTTTCTTT. It specifies CASRRGPQPAEAFF.

The chain joins TRBV27 to TRBJ2-5; 12 positions match TRBD1. From germline, CDR1 is MNHEY and CDR2 SMNVEV (reference sequence). The CDR3 sequence is 15 residues long. Trimming at V came to 5 bases and at J to 5 bases, leaving 6 bases not matched to a gene. The CDR3 region is CASSPGTGGLETQYF. The CDR3 DNA follows: TGTGCCAGCAGTCCCGGGACAGGGGGCTTGGAGACCCAGTACTTC.

This clone came up a few times. V and J are TRBV19 and TRBJ2-3; 9 positions match TRBD2. Germline CDR1 and CDR2: LNHDA and SQIVND (reference sequence). Unmatched junction bases numbered 9, after V lost 3 bases and J lost 2 bases. The CDR3 is 17 residues long. CDR3 sequence reads: CASSISLSGGYTDTQYF. CDR3 bases: TGTGCCAGTAGTATCTCCCTTAGCGGGGGATACACAGATACGCAGTATTTT.

The chain has TRBV2 and TRBJ2-5; possible D gene TRBD1, 5 bases. The CDR3 is made up of 14 amino acids. CDR1 and CDR2 (germline): SNHLY, FYNNEI. V lost 4 bases to trimming and J lost 2 bases, with 11 bases between them. In DNA form, the CDR3 reads TGTGCCAGCAGTGCAGTTCAGGGACAAGAGACCCAGTACTTC. This encodes CASSAVQGQETQYF.

The gene calls are TRBV5-6 and TRBJ2-2; D is perhaps TRBD1 (5 bases). This CDR3 is built from 14 residues. Germline loops: CDR1 SGHDT, CDR2 YYEEEE. Deletions cut 1 base from V and 7 bases from J, with 11 bases between. DNA of the CDR3: TGTGCCAGCAGCTTGTCAGGGTTGAACGGGGAGCTGTTTTTT. Residues: CASSLSGLNGELFF.

This clone occurred a few times. The chain links TRBV20-1 to TRBJ2-5; 10 bases map to TRBD2. The ends lost 6 bases at V and 5 bases at J; junction bases unmatched: 15. This CDR3 is 16 amino acids long. CDR1 DFQATT and CDR2 SNEGSKA come from the germline V gene (reference sequence). CDR3 nucleotide sequence: TGCAGTGCCAGTCAGCAGCGGGGGGGCGTATTGGAGACCCAGTACTTC. It encodes CSASQQRGGVLETQYF.

The genes are TRBV9 and TRBJ2-5; 8 positions match TRBD2. This CDR3 contains 14 residues. V shed 0 bases, J shed 5 bases, and the junction held 3 bases outside the gene matches. Germline CDR1 is SGDLS and CDR2 is YYNGEE. This CDR3 is CASSVGLATETQYF. In DNA, the CDR3 is TGTGCCAGCAGCGTAGGACTAGCGACGGAGACCCAGTACTTC.

There are many counts of this clone. The chain is built from TRBV2 and TRBJ1-5; D is unclear. V lost 7 bases and J 0 bases, leaving 19 bases between the germline ends. Germline assignment: CDR1 SNHLY and CDR2 FYNNEI. The CDR3 has 17 residues. The CDR3 spells CASNRSRLGNSNQPQHF. The CDR3 DNA is TGTGCCAGCAATCGTAGCAGACTCGGTAATAGCAATCAGCCCCAGCATTTT.

V and J are TRBV5-1 and TRBJ2-5, with 8 bases aligning to TRBD2. The germline gives CDR1 SGHRS, CDR2 YFSETQ. After removal of 6 bases from V and 1 base from J, the junction contained 8 bases not matched to a gene. This CDR3 spans 15 amino acids. The CDR3 DNA is TGCGCCAGCAAGGAGGGGCGGGGGGCCCAAGAGACCCAGTACTTC. This gives the protein CASKEGRGAQETQYF.

V is TRBV12-3 or TRBV12-4 and J is TRBJ2-7; TRBD2 might be the D (6 bases). The CDR3 spans 13 residues. Trimming cost V 5 bases and J 7 bases, with 15 bases left between them. CDR3 nucleotide sequence: TGTGCCAGCAGTCGGGGGACGCAAGGTGAGCAGTACTTC. Amino acids: CASSRGTQGEQYF.

The chain is built from TRBV28 and TRBJ2-7; possibly TRBD1 for D (5 bases). This CDR3 contains 14 residues. V was trimmed by 5 bases and J by 2 bases, leaving 13 bases between them. The germline CDR1 and CDR2 sequences are MDHEN and SYDVKM. CDR3: CASSPGQLPYEQYF. The CDR3 nucleotides read TGTGCCAGCAGTCCCGGACAACTACCCTACGAGCAGTACTTC.

Only one count was recorded for this clone. The chain uses TRBV5-6 and TRBJ1-3; D not resolved. This CDR3 has 16 amino acids. The germline V and J ends were trimmed by 2 bases and 2 bases, with 14 bases remaining between them. CDR1 and CDR2 from the germline V gene are SGHDT and YYEEEE. CDR3 residues: CASSFSGETPGNTIYF. The CDR3 DNA sequence: TGTGCCAGCAGCTTCTCTGGGGAGACCCCTGGAAACACCATATATTTT.

The chain is built from TRBV3-1 (or the pseudogene TRBV3-2) and TRBJ2-5, with TRBD2 matching over 13 bases. CDR1 is LGHDT and CDR2 is YNNKEL in the germline V gene (reference sequence). The CDR3 covers 17 residues. V shed 4 bases, J shed 1 base, and the junction held 6 bases outside the gene matches. The CDR3 DNA is TGTGCCAGCAGCCCCGGGACTAGCGGGGCTTTCCAAGAGACCCAGTACTTC. Translation gives CASSPGTSGAFQETQYF.

This chain connects TRBV2 to TRBJ1-5, with 12 bases fitting TRBD1. Trimming removed 7 bases from V and 6 bases from J; junction bases left unmatched: 4. The CDR3 spans 14 residues. In germline, CDR1 is SNHLY, CDR2 FYNNEI. CDR3 sequence: CASTGQGAPQPQHF. The CDR3 DNA reads TGTGCCAGCACGGGACAGGGGGCGCCTCAGCCCCAGCATTTT.

This clone was observed a handful of times. This chain joins TRBV2 and TRBJ1-1, with D unresolved. The CDR3 extends over 14 amino acids. Germline loops: CDR1 SNHLY, CDR2 FYNNEI. The V end was cut by 8 bases, the J end by 0 bases, with 13 bases between. CDR3 loop: CASLPGYMNTEAFF. The CDR3 DNA sequence: TGTGCCAGCCTTCCGGGATACATGAACACTGAAGCTTTCTTT. Complete variable domain (other parts from reference TRBV2 and TRBJ1-1): EPEVTQTPSHQVTQMGQEVILRCVPISNHLYFYWYRQILGQKVEFLVSFYNNEISEKSEIFDDQFSVERPDGSNFTLKIRSTKLEDSAMYFCASLPGYMNTEAFFGQGTRLTVV.

The rearrangement links TRBV7-9 to TRBJ2-3, with TRBD2 as a possible D gene (7 bases). The CDR3 has 15 residues. Looked up from germline, CDR1 is SEHNR and CDR2 is FQNEAQ (reference sequence). The V end was cut by 7 bases, the J end by 6 bases, with 20 bases between. CDR3 coding DNA: TGTGCCAGCACCCCGTGGGGGGGGGCCGAGGATACGCAGTATTTT. The encoded protein is CASTPWGGAEDTQYF.

Turning to this clone: This sample includes further DNA sequences coding for the same CDR3. This chain connects TRBV6-1 to TRBJ1-4; TRBD1 agrees at 7 bases. Germline V gene lookup returns CDR1 MNHNS and CDR2 SASEGT. After removal of 4 bases from V and 8 bases from J, the junction contained 13 bases not matched to a gene. The CDR3 consists of 16 residues. Here the CDR3 reads CASSGRTGGPREKLFF. The CDR3 bases are TGTGCCAGCAGTGGTAGGACAGGAGGCCCCAGAGAAAAACTGTTTTTT.

CDR3 nucleotide sequence: TGTGCCAGCAGCACCCCGGGACAAAATTACAGGGGGTGGTCACGCGAGCAGTACTTC. Its translation is CASSTPGQNYRGWSREQYF. The genes are TRBV5-6 and TRBJ2-7, with 8 bases identical to TRBD1. V lost 4 bases to trimming and J lost 6 bases; unmatched junction nucleotides: 24. The CDR3 runs to 19 residues. The V gene's germline CDR1 is SGHDT and CDR2 YYEEEE.

This clone came up once. The rearrangement uses TRBV19 and TRBJ1-2; TRBD1 aligns across 9 bases. The germline V gene has CDR1 LNHDA and CDR2 SQIVND (reference sequence). V was pared by 6 bases and J by 4 bases, with 12 bases of the junction left unmatched. This CDR3 region has 16 residues. The CDR3 spells CASRPTTGGEFYGYTF. Here the CDR3 DNA reads TGTGCCAGTAGACCCACAACAGGGGGCGAGTTCTATGGCTACACCTTC.

The chain links TRBV7-2 to TRBJ2-1, with 9 bases that match TRBD2. J lost 3 bases, V lost 1 base, and 7 bases had no gene match. The germline CDR1 and CDR2 sequences are SGHTA and FQGNSA. CDR3 length equals 17 residues. In DNA form, the CDR3 reads TGTGCCAGCAGCTTAGGAGGATTACTAGCGGGCTACAATGAGCAGTTCTTC. Translating it yields CASSLGGLLAGYNEQFF.

The chain combines TRBV29-1 with TRBJ2-5; D gene uncertain. The germline gives CDR1 SQVTM, CDR2 ANQGSEA. The CDR3 contains 12 residues. V was pared by 4 bases and J by 2 bases, with 8 bases between. CDR3 amino acids: CSVVRDQETQYF. CDR3 nucleotide sequence: TGCAGCGTTGTAAGAGATCAAGAGACCCAGTACTTC.

This clone was detected only once. CDR3 residues: CASSETVSEEQYF. CDR3 nucleotides: TGTGCCAGCAGCGAAACGGTGTCCGAAGAGCAGTACTTC. The genes are TRBV9 and TRBJ2-7; D remains unclear. Germline CDR1 reads SGDLS; CDR2 reads YYNGEE. V lost 3 bases and J lost 7, with 14 bases in between. CDR3 length: 13 residues.

The rearrangement joins TRBV19 to TRBJ2-2, with D maybe TRBD1 (8 bases). V lost 8 bases to trimming and J lost 3 bases, with 16 bases between them. The CDR3 length is 15 residues. Germline CDR1 LNHDA, CDR2 SQIVND (reference sequence). Here the CDR3 DNA reads TGTGCCAGTGCCCCACAGGGGGGGGACACCGGGGAGCTGTTTTTT. Amino acid sequence: CASAPQGGDTGELFF.

The chain combines TRBV5-1 with TRBJ2-7; D perhaps matches TRBD2 (5 bases). This CDR3 spans 14 amino acids. The V end was cut by 1 base, the J end by 5 bases, with 13 bases between. Germline CDR1 SGHRS, CDR2 YFSETQ. In DNA, the CDR3 is TGCGCCAGCAGCTTGATCCCGGGGAGCGACGAGCAGTACTTC. Translated, it gives CASSLIPGSDEQYF. The full variable domain, completed using reference TRBV5-1 and TRBJ2-7, is KAGVTQTPRYLIKTRGQQVTLSCSPISGHRSVSWYQQTPGQGLQFLFEYFSETQRNKGNFPGRFSGRQFSNSRSEMNVSTLELGDSALYLCASSLIPGSDEQYFGPGTRLTVT.